The 26 T cell receptor beta chains reported below all come from one sample, sequenced in a study of T cells in Graves' hyperthyroidism and ophthalmopathy (dated by TCRdb to the late 2010s). The method behind the library was multiplex PCR. Sequencing was carried out with an Illumina HiSeq 2000. The TCR beta CDR3 regions were amplified from RNA transcripts. The first round of RT-PCR for the TCR CDR3 was performed with the HTBI primer set and the Qiagen OneStep RT-PCR kit. The public reads were quality trimmed at Q25 with fastp and then assembled into clones with MiXCR by TCRdb, keeping productive beta chains. Entries that share a CDR3 protein sequence are merged under the most common genes and DNA. Counted in this sample were about 320,000 distinct CDR3 sequences; approximately 15% of them appeared once. The leading ten clones occupy roughly 31% of the sample. The source material was blood. The receptors shown here come from a man aged 25 to 40 with Graves' hyperthyroidism.

Many counts were recorded for this clonotype. The chain couples TRBV3-1 to TRBJ2-7; 13 positions match TRBD2. The J segment lost 4 bases and the V segment lost 5 bases, leaving 11 bases of the junction unmatched. The germline gives CDR1 LGHDT, CDR2 YNNKEL (reference sequence). The CDR3 spans 17 residues. The CDR3 region has the DNA TGTGCCAGCAGCTCCCGGGATCGGACTAGCGGGAGTTACGAGCAGTACTTC. Translation gives CASSSRDRTSGSYEQYF.

In this sample, this clonotype turned up a few times. The CDR3 here is CAWSPGAYGYTF. Here the CDR3 DNA reads TGTGCCTGGAGTCCCGGGGCTTATGGCTACACCTTC. The V and J genes are TRBV30 and TRBJ1-2; maybe TRBD1 (5 bases). Per germline, CDR1 GTSNPN and CDR2 SVGIG (reference sequence). The CDR3 is made up of 12 amino acids. The V end was cut by 2 bases, the J end by 5 bases, with 9 bases between.

This clonotype was seen at least ten times. The chain combines TRBV2 with TRBJ2-7; TRBD2 might be the D (6 bases). Trimming took off 6 bases at V and 7 bases at J, with 13 bases between the two ends. The germline gives CDR1 SNHLY, CDR2 FYNNEI. The CDR3 sequence is 12 residues long. The CDR3 sequence: CASSGDSREQYF. CDR3 DNA: TGTGCCAGCAGCGGGGACTCGCGGGAGCAGTACTTC.

There are many counts of this clonotype. This chain joins TRBV6-1 and TRBJ2-7; no firm D call. Germline lookup yields CDR1 MNHNS and CDR2 SASEGT. Between the trimmed V and J ends, which lost 4 bases and 3 bases, there was a span of 7 bases. The CDR3 has 12 residues. CDR3 protein: CASSAGVYEQYF. The CDR3 nucleotides are TGTGCCAGCAGTGCAGGAGTCTACGAGCAGTACTTC.

The chain carries TRBV27 and TRBJ2-5, with D tentatively TRBD1 (5 bases). Germline CDR1 MNHEY, CDR2 SMNVEV (reference sequence). V lost 5 bases and J 3 bases, leaving 10 bases between the germline ends. This CDR3 is built from 13 residues. CDR3: CASSNRRKETQYF. The CDR3 nucleotides read TGTGCCAGCAGTAACAGGCGGAAAGAGACCCAGTACTTC.

This clonotype came up many times. This rearrangement joins TRBV28 to TRBJ2-5; 11 positions match TRBD1. From germline, CDR1 is MDHEN and CDR2 SYDVKM. The CDR3 contains 15 residues. The J segment lost 3 bases and the V segment lost 5 bases, leaving 5 bases of the junction unmatched. The CDR3 region is CASSLRDRGEETQYF. DNA of the CDR3: TGTGCCAGCAGTCTACGGGACAGGGGGGAAGAGACCCAGTACTTC.

Many counts were recorded for this clonotype. V and J are TRBV24-1 and TRBJ2-1, with no clear D. V lost 2 bases to trimming and J lost 5 bases, with 9 bases between them. This CDR3 contains 14 residues. Looked up from germline, CDR1 is KGHDR and CDR2 is SFDVKD. Written as DNA, the CDR3 is TGTGCCACCAGTGATTCTTGGGCTCACAATGAGCAGTTCTTC. Its protein product is CATSDSWAHNEQFF.

This clonotype was observed at least ten times. The chain has TRBV3-1 and TRBJ1-2; 7 bases align to TRBD1. CDR1 is LGHDT and CDR2 is YNNKEL in the germline V gene (reference sequence). Trimming took 4 bases from V and 4 from J; bases not matched to a gene: 6. The CDR3 covers 14 residues. CDR3: CASSLGQPLYGYTF. CDR3 nucleotide sequence: TGTGCCAGCAGCCTGGGACAGCCCCTCTATGGCTACACCTTC.

With respect to this clonotype: The junction departs from the called germline gene at one end, perhaps through a read error. In DNA, the CDR3 is TGTGCCAGCAGCAGCCCCAGGGACAGGGGCTTCGGCTCCCACAATGAGCAGTTCTTC. Amino acid sequence: CASSSPRDRGFGSHNEQFF. The rearrangement joins TRBV11-3 to TRBJ2-1; 10 nucleotides agree with TRBD1. The length of the CDR3 is 19 residues. Per the germline V gene, CDR1 is SGHNT and CDR2 is YENEEA.

This clonotype was found many times. The chain uses TRBV28 and TRBJ2-7; D not resolved. Germline assignment: CDR1 MDHEN and CDR2 SYDVKM. The V gene lost 6 bases and the J gene lost 6 bases, with 15 bases spanning the gap. The CDR3 spans 13 residues. The CDR3 loop is CASSSNPSGEQYF. CDR3 coding DNA: TGTGCCAGCAGCTCCAACCCCAGTGGCGAGCAGTACTTC. Full variable domain (remainder filled in from reference TRBV28 and TRBJ2-7): DVKVTQSSRYLVKRTGEKVFLECVQDMDHENMFWYRQDPGLGLRLIYFSYDVKMKEKGDIPEGYSVSREKKERFSLILESASTNQTSMYLCASSSNPSGEQYFGPGTRLTVT.

This clonotype appeared many times. The chain uses TRBV7-2 and TRBJ2-5; a possible D gene is TRBD2 (8 bases). The CDR3 covers 17 residues. Deletions cut 5 bases from V and 2 bases from J, with 21 bases between. Germline V gene sequence: CDR1 SGHTA, CDR2 FQGNSA. CDR3 residues: CASSRGLEGAGQETQYF. CDR3 sequence (DNA): TGTGCCAGCAGCCGGGGACTAGAGGGGGCGGGTCAAGAGACCCAGTACTTC.

This clonotype was counted at least ten times. V is TRBV18 and J is TRBJ1-1, with 9 nucleotides matching TRBD1. Unmatched junction bases numbered 6, after V lost 2 bases and J lost 8 bases. CDR1 KGHSH and CDR2 LQKENI come from the germline V gene. This CDR3 contains 14 residues. DNA of the CDR3: TGTGCCAGCTCACCAGACAGGGGGATGGCAGAAGCTTTCTTT. Amino acids: CASSPDRGMAEAFF.

A few counts support this clonotype. A much larger clone sits a single nucleotide away, making a read error possible. The chain has TRBV12-3 or TRBV12-4 and TRBJ1-1; D unresolved. There are 15 residues in the CDR3. V was cut by 5 bases and J by 2 bases, with 15 bases left in between. CDR3 nucleotide sequence: TGTGCCAGCAGTAGGCAATTTGCGGATAACACTGAAGCTTTCTTT. Translated, it gives CASSRQFADNTEAFF.

The chain uses TRBV7-9 and TRBJ2-1; D might be TRBD1 (5 bases). The germline V gene encodes CDR1 SEHNR and CDR2 FQNEAQ (reference sequence). V was trimmed by 5 bases and J by 3 bases, leaving 14 bases between them. The CDR3 loop spans 15 amino acids. The CDR3 DNA sequence: TGTGCCAGCAGCCCCCAGATAGGGGTCTACAATGAGCAGTTCTTC. Translation: CASSPQIGVYNEQFF.

The sample holds many counts of this clonotype. The chain has TRBV3-1 and TRBJ2-3, with 8 positions matching TRBD2. The CDR3 consists of 16 residues. Germline trimming cut 0 bases from V and 5 bases from J; bases unmatched to any gene: 7. In germline, CDR1 is LGHDT, CDR2 YNNKEL (reference sequence). CDR3 loop: CASSQDSAGGKDTQYF. As DNA, the CDR3 is TGTGCCAGCAGCCAAGATTCGGCGGGAGGCAAAGATACGCAGTATTTT.

This clonotype was counted at least ten times. The chain couples TRBV5-1 to TRBJ2-2; either TRBD1 or TRBD2 may fit D (6 bases each). Germline V gives CDR1 SGHRS, CDR2 YFSETQ. Trimming removed 7 bases from V and 5 bases from J, with 18 bases in between. There are 15 residues in the CDR3. DNA for the CDR3: TGCGCCAGCTCTCGACAGGTCAGCGGGACCGGGGAGCTGTTTTTT. Translation gives CASSRQVSGTGELFF.

This clonotype was seen at least ten times. The chain uses TRBV19 and TRBJ2-7; D is unclear. Germline assignment: CDR1 LNHDA and CDR2 SQIVND (reference sequence). CDR3 size: 14 residues. The CDR3 coding sequence is TGTGCATCTAAGGCCCAATTGGCGTCCCGCGAGCAGTACTTC. Its translation: CASKAQLASREQYF.

In this sample, this clonotype turned up many times. The chain uses TRBV10-3 and TRBJ2-3, with 9 positions matching TRBD2. CDR3 length equals 16 residues. Germline assignment: CDR1 ENHRY and CDR2 SYGVKD. V was pared by 4 bases and J by 0 bases, with 5 bases of the junction left unmatched. Here the CDR3 reads CAISGTSASSTDTQYF. DNA for the CDR3: TGTGCCATCAGTGGGACTAGCGCGTCTAGCACAGATACGCAGTATTTT.

This clonotype was recorded at least ten times. The V call is TRBV11-2, the J call TRBJ2-5; tentatively, D is TRBD2 (5 bases). The germline V gene encodes CDR1 SGHAT and CDR2 FQNNGV. The CDR3 has 15 residues. V shed 1 base and J shed 4 bases, with 13 bases lying between them. The CDR3 region is CASSLAGRSPETQYF. The CDR3, as DNA: TGTGCCAGCAGCTTAGCGGGGAGAAGCCCAGAGACCCAGTACTTC.

This clonotype was detected many times. The V gene is TRBV5-1, the J gene TRBJ1-1; 12 bases line up with TRBD1. The CDR3 has 17 residues. Germline CDR1 reads SGHRS; CDR2 reads YFSETQ. V shed 0 bases, J shed 4 bases, and the junction held 7 bases outside the gene matches. The CDR3 DNA reads TGCGCCAGCAGCTTGGCGGGACAGGGGGCCGGTGGCACTGAAGCTTTCTTT. This gives the protein CASSLAGQGAGGTEAFF.

The chain is built from TRBV30 and TRBJ1-2; a possible D gene is TRBD1 (5 bases). The CDR3 extends over 12 amino acids. With 0 bases removed from V and 8 bases from J, the gap between germline ends came to 10 bases. CDR1 is GTSNPN and CDR2 is SVGIG in the germline V gene (reference sequence). The CDR3: CAWSVLQGGYTF. CDR3 bases: TGTGCCTGGAGTGTACTGCAGGGAGGCTACACCTTC.

This clonotype was detected many times. The gene calls are TRBV5-1 and TRBJ2-3; TRBD1 is a possible D gene (6 bases). The ends were cut back, 0 bases at V and 4 bases at J, with 12 bases in the middle. In germline, CDR1 is SGHRS, CDR2 YFSETQ. This CDR3 region has 15 residues. This CDR3 is CASSLAQGTSDTQYF. The CDR3 nucleotides are TGCGCCAGCAGCTTGGCCCAGGGGACCTCAGATACGCAGTATTTT.

This clonotype was seen at least ten times. This sequence joins TRBV20-1 and TRBJ2-5; D is undetermined. The V gene lost 2 bases and the J gene lost 1 base, with 8 bases spanning the gap. Germline CDR1 and CDR2: DFQATT and SNEGSKA (reference sequence). The CDR3 has 13 amino acids. The chain's CDR3 is CSARHRGQETQYF. In DNA form, the CDR3 reads TGCAGTGCTAGACACCGAGGCCAAGAGACCCAGTACTTC.

This clonotype was counted between two and nine times. V gene TRBV3-1 combines with J gene TRBJ1-2, with a weak D call TRBD1 (5 bases). CDR3 length equals 14 residues. The germline gives CDR1 LGHDT, CDR2 YNNKEL (reference sequence). The V end was cut by 9 bases, the J end by 0 bases, with 14 bases between. CDR3 in DNA: TGTGCCAGTCGCCGTCAGGGAGCTAACTATGGCTACACCTTC. Translating gives CASRRQGANYGYTF.

This clonotype appeared many times. The chain carries TRBV5-1 and TRBJ2-2; TRBD2 matches 9 bases. The V segment lost 0 bases and the J segment 7 bases; nucleotides outside the gene matches: 7. Germline values: CDR1 SGHRS, CDR2 YFSETQ. This CDR3 contains 16 residues. CDR3: CASSLERAGGIGELFF. The CDR3 nucleotides are TGCGCCAGCAGCTTGGAGCGAGCGGGAGGAATCGGGGAGCTGTTTTTT.

The chain joins TRBV7-2 to TRBJ2-5; D gene ambiguous. Germline V CDR1 and CDR2: SGHTA, FQGNSA. The length of the CDR3 is 14 residues. Trimming left V 5 bases short and J 7 bases short, with 17 bases between. Written as DNA, the CDR3 is TGTGCCAGCAGCCAAAGGTGGGCGTCGGGGACCCAGTACTTC. Its translation is CASSQRWASGTQYF.